The present entry profiles one TCR beta chain with its context. The time point denotes: blood at routine non-recurrence follow-up after resection. No cells were sorted before sequencing. The whole RNA sequenced was extracted from tumor, nontumor lung or frozen PBMC. A single record per CDR3 protein comes from TCRdb applying MiXCR to the 5' RACE reads. This sample has about 120,000 distinct CDR3 sequences, with roughly an eighth found just once. Deletions cut 4 bases from V and 2 bases from J, with 15 bases between. The CDR3 totals 15 residues. Germline loops: CDR1 SGHRS, CDR2 YFSETQ. The entry originates in a study of spatial heterogeneity in lung cancer. Study context: Sequencing was performed on follow-up PBMC samples when available, collected at a median of around two years after resection. Detection of beta-chain sequences consistently exceeded that of alpha-chain sequences.

This chain connects TRBV5-1 to TRBJ2-5; TRBD1 might be the D (6 bases). Here the sequenced sample was PBMCs, taken at follow-up. This TCR was sampled from a male donor with early-stage non-small cell lung cancer. The CDR3 loop is CASSRPTGPQETQYF. DNA for the CDR3: TGCGCCAGCAGCCGGCCGACAGGACCACAAGAGACCCAGTACTTC.